A selection of T cell receptor beta chains follows, all from one sample in a study of T-cell reconstitution after alpha-beta-depleted transplantation in children. TCRdb called the PCR reads again in MiXCR, with one record for every CDR3 protein. The repertoire has fewer than 550,000 distinct CDR3 sequences, 9.5% to 13% of them found once; the top ten carry over 4.5%. The material was PBMCs from the stem cell graft donor, obtained from the stem cell graft. These receptors came from a human donor who donated a stem cell graft to a child with acute myeloid leukemia. Both conserved end residues are part of each CDR3. D genes are given only for firm matches. Size is stated for part of the rows, as once, few or many counts, or as a class when the clone is expanded.

few | TRBJ2-5 | - | TRBV7-3 | CASSPLGGIHETQYF | TGTGCCAGCAGCCCCCTGGGGGGTATTCATGAGACCCAGTACTTC
- | TRBJ2-6 | TRBD2 | TRBV29-1 | CSVEEGGAGANVLTF | TGCAGCGTTGAAGAGGGGGGGGCTGGGGCCAACGTCCTGACTTTC
many | TRBJ2-1 | - | TRBV11-2 | CASSLFLDRSLGEQFF | TGTGCCAGCAGCTTATTTCTGGATCGCTCCCTCGGTGAGCAGTTCTTC
- | TRBJ2-1 | TRBD2 | TRBV11-2 | CASSLGDYRFNEQFF | TGTGCCAGCAGCTTGGGGGACTACCGATTCAATGAGCAGTTCTTC
few | TRBJ2-5 | - | TRBV21-1 | CATLAEQETQYF | TGTGCCACATTAGCGGAACAAGAGACCCAGTACTTC
many | TRBJ2-3 | - | TRBV7-9 | CASSSEAGTQYF | TGTGCCAGCAGCTCCGAAGCGGGTACGCAGTATTTT
few | TRBJ1-1 | TRBD1 | TRBV6-5 | CASSYGTGVEAFF | TGTGCCAGCAGTTACGGGACAGGTGTTGAAGCTTTCTTT
- | TRBJ2-5 | TRBD1 | TRBV7-9 | CASSPGQGLQETQYF | TGTGCCAGCAGCCCGGGACAGGGGCTACAAGAGACCCAGTACTTC
many | TRBJ2-1 | - | TRBV7-9 | CASSSELSSYNEQFF | TGTGCCAGCAGCTCAGAATTAAGCTCCTACAATGAGCAGTTCTTC
- | TRBJ1-4 | - | TRBV10-3 | CAISAQGTNEKLFF | TGTGCCATCAGTGCACAGGGAACTAATGAAAAACTGTTTTTT
- | TRBJ2-2 | - | TRBV5-1 | CASSLGLDGELFF | TGCGCCAGCAGCTTGGGGCTAGACGGGGAGCTGTTTTTT
few | TRBJ2-5 | - | TRBV5-1 | CASSSGLGGLRETQYF | TGCGCCAGCAGCTCGGGATTAGGGGGTTTAAGAGAGACCCAGTACTTC
- | TRBJ1-3 | - | TRBV5-1 | CASSQTGAGNTIYF | TGCGCCAGCAGCCAAACAGGAGCTGGAAACACCATATATTTT
few | TRBJ2-7 | - | TRBV27 | CASSPIGGASYEQYF | TGTGCCAGCAGTCCTATAGGAGGTGCGTCCTACGAGCAGTACTTC
few | TRBJ1-6 | - | TRBV10-3 | CAISEGTGTQNSPLHF | TGTGCCATCAGTGAGGGGACCGGGACACAGAATTCACCCCTCCACTTT
- | TRBJ1-1 | - | TRBV3-1 | CASSQDEGHTEAFF | TGTGCCAGCAGCCAAGATGAGGGACACACTGAAGCTTTCTTT
few | TRBJ2-7 | - | TRBV5-1 | CASSFMGSSYEQYF | TGCGCCAGCAGCTTCATGGGTTCTTCCTACGAGCAGTACTTC
- | TRBJ1-5 | - | TRBV7-2 | CASSPMGQARQPQHF | TGTGCCAGCAGTCCCATGGGGCAGGCCCGTCAGCCCCAGCATTTT
- | TRBJ2-5 | TRBD2 | TRBV7-2 | CASSLAGRGGLETQYF | TGTGCCAGCAGCTTAGCGGGGCGGGGGGGCTTGGAGACCCAGTACTTC
few | TRBJ1-2 | TRBD1 | TRBV6-5 | CASRSGTGGYGYTF | TGTGCCAGCAGATCCGGGACAGGGGGCTATGGCTACACCTTC
many | TRBJ2-1 | TRBD2 | TRBV5-1 | CASSLSAGVDGEQFF | TGCGCCAGCAGCTTATCAGCGGGAGTCGATGGTGAGCAGTTCTTC
- | TRBJ2-5 | TRBD2 | TRBV5-4 | CASSSKREGPLQETQYF | TGTGCCAGCAGCTCAAAGCGGGAGGGCCCTCTCCAAGAGACCCAGTACTTC
many | TRBJ2-3 | - | TRBV5-1 | CASSLGTSTDTQYF | TGCGCCAGCAGCCTGGGGACTAGCACAGATACGCAGTATTTT
many | TRBJ2-3 | - | TRBV12-3/TRBV12-4 | CASSFLASDTQYF | TGTGCCAGCAGTTTTCTGGCTTCAGATACGCAGTATTTT
- | TRBJ2-1 | TRBD1 | TRBV11-2 | CASSYGQGASYNEQFF | TGTGCCAGCAGCTACGGACAGGGGGCTTCCTACAATGAGCAGTTCTTC
few | TRBJ2-5 | TRBD2 | TRBV13 | CASSLGGASGSQETQYF | TGTGCCAGCAGCTTAGGTGGGGCTAGCGGGAGCCAAGAGACCCAGTACTTC
- | TRBJ2-5 | TRBD2 | TRBV20-1 | CSAKSGGGPEETQYF | TGCAGTGCAAAGAGTGGCGGGGGGCCGGAAGAGACCCAGTACTTC
- | TRBJ1-2 | - | TRBV20-1 | CSASGAPYGYTF | TGCAGTGCGAGCGGTGCTCCCTATGGCTACACCTTC
many | TRBJ2-2 | - | TRBV29-1 | CSVDTGLTGELFF | TGCAGCGTTGACACAGGGTTGACCGGGGAGCTGTTTTTT
few | TRBJ2-1 | TRBD1 | TRBV19 | CASSIAWGDRGDEQFF | TGTGCCAGTAGTATAGCGTGGGGGGACAGGGGCGATGAGCAGTTCTTC
few | TRBJ1-4 | - | TRBV4-1 | CASSHPGQMGEKLFF | TGCGCCAGCAGCCATCCCGGACAGATGGGAGAAAAACTGTTTTTT
many | TRBJ2-5 | - | TRBV7-2 | CASSLVGRGEETQYF | TGTGCCAGCAGCTTAGTGGGCAGGGGGGAAGAGACCCAGTACTTC
few | TRBJ2-5 | - | TRBV12-3/TRBV12-4 | CASSLRNRDETQYF | TGTGCCAGCAGTTTAAGGAACAGGGATGAGACCCAGTACTTC
many | TRBJ1-6 | - | TRBV5-1 | CASSLMQDLNSPLHF | TGCGCCAGCAGCTTGATGCAGGATCTTAATTCACCCCTCCACTTT
few | TRBJ1-5 | - | TRBV19 | CASTGAGSNQPQHF | TGTGCCAGTACAGGGGCAGGTTCCAATCAGCCCCAGCATTTT
few | TRBJ1-2 | - | TRBV5-1 | CASSPNGLIYGYTF | TGCGCCAGCAGCCCCAACGGGCTAATTTATGGCTACACCTTC
- | TRBJ1-2 | - | TRBV6-5 | CASSYDGGINYGYTF | TGTGCCAGCAGTTACGATGGAGGCATCAACTATGGCTACACCTTC
few | TRBJ2-5 | - | TRBV12-3/TRBV12-4 | CASRPPSGVGYQETQYF | TGTGCCAGCAGGCCCCCTTCGGGGGTTGGGTACCAAGAGACCCAGTACTTC
few | TRBJ1-4 | - | TRBV12-3/TRBV12-4 | CASSLPGEKLFF | TGTGCCAGCAGCTTACCGGGTGAAAAACTGTTTTTT
many | TRBJ1-2 | - | TRBV29-1 | CSVEGWYTYGYTF | TGCAGCGTTGAAGGGTGGTACACGTATGGCTACACCTTC
many | TRBJ2-5 | TRBD2 | TRBV9 | CASSVGGRAGETQYF | TGTGCCAGCAGCGTAGGCGGGAGGGCCGGAGAGACCCAGTACTTC
- | TRBJ1-1 | - | TRBV12-3/TRBV12-4 | CASSHLNTEAFF | TGTGCCAGCAGTCACTTGAACACTGAAGCTTTCTTT
few | TRBJ2-1 | TRBD1 | TRBV5-5 | CASSLFWDRNNEQFF | TGTGCCAGCAGCTTATTCTGGGACAGGAACAATGAGCAGTTCTTC
few | TRBJ2-7 | TRBD2 | TRBV20-1 | CSALPGTSGSYEQYF | TGCAGTGCTTTACCCGGGACTAGCGGGAGTTACGAGCAGTACTTC
- | TRBJ2-3 | - | TRBV2 | CASSGSPRTDTQYF | TGTGCCAGCAGCGGGTCACCCCGCACAGATACGCAGTATTTT
- | TRBJ2-7 | - | TRBV7-8 | CASSLGEVSYEQYF | TGTGCCAGCAGCTTAGGGGAGGTTTCCTACGAGCAGTACTTC
few | TRBJ2-5 | - | TRBV29-1 | CSVRPAKYF | TGCAGCGTTCGGCCCGCGAAGTACTTC
few | TRBJ2-3 | TRBD2 | TRBV5-1 | CASSLTSGRGNTQYF | TGCGCCAGCAGCTTGACTAGCGGGAGAGGAAATACGCAGTATTTT
few | TRBJ1-1 | TRBD1 | TRBV20-1 | CSARDYPRTGRGTEAFF | TGCAGTGCTAGGGACTACCCCAGGACAGGGAGGGGCACTGAAGCTTTCTTT
- | TRBJ1-2 | - | TRBV12-3/TRBV12-4 | CASSLMRDGGAF | TGTGCCAGCAGTTTGATGAGGGACGGCGGGGCCTTC
many | TRBJ1-5 | - | TRBV10-2 | CASSETVNNQPQHF | TGCGCCAGCAGTGAGACAGTAAACAATCAGCCCCAGCATTTT
- | TRBJ1-3 | - | TRBV20-1 | CSAAQDSGNTIYF | TGCAGTGCTGCCCAGGATTCTGGAAACACCATATATTTT
- | TRBJ1-4 | TRBD1 | TRBV12-3/TRBV12-4 | CASSFGTGAEKLFF | TGTGCCAGCAGTTTTGGGACAGGGGCTGAAAAACTGTTTTTT